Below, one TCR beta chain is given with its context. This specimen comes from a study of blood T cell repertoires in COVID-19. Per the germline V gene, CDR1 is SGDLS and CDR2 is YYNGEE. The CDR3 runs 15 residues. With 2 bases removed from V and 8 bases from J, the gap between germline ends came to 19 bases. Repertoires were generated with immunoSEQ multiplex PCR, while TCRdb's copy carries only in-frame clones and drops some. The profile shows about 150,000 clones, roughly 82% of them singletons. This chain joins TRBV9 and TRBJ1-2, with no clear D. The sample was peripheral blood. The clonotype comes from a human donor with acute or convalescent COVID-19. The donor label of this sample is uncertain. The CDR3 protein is CASSVVGGQYGGYTF. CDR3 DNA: TGTGCCAGCAGCGTGGTGGGAGGGCAGTATGGCGGCTACACCTTC.